A selection of T cell receptor beta chains follows, all from one sample in a study of T cell changes during pregnancy in multiple sclerosis. TCRdb's table, derived via immunoSEQ multiplex PCR, lists solely in-frame clones and lacks some. Of some 41,000 clones listed, more than 75% are singletons. Source material: PBMCs (not recorded whether the cells were cultured). Receptors originate from a female donor with multiple sclerosis, enrolled in a pregnancy study. Both conserved end residues are part of each CDR3. The D gene is left open where the match is weak. Expanded clones get a size class; other rows say once, few or many, or leave the size out.

d_call	v_call	j_call	clone_size	cdr3_nt	cdr3_aa
-	TRBV5-4	TRBJ2-3	once	TGTGCCAGCAGCTTGGTAGCGTGGGGCACAGATACGCAGTATTTT	CASSLVAWGTDTQYF
-	TRBV19	TRBJ1-5	once	TGTGCCAGTAGTATAGTCGCGGATCAGCCCCAGCATTTT	CASSIVADQPQHF
TRBD1	TRBV27	TRBJ2-5	-	TGTGCCAGCTCCCGGGCTGGGACAGGGACCCAAGAGACCCAGTACTTC	CASSRAGTGTQETQYF
-	TRBV5-1	TRBJ2-3	-	TGCGCCAGCAGCTTGTGGCGCCCTAGCACAGATACGCAGTATTTT	CASSLWRPSTDTQYF
-	TRBV5-1	TRBJ2-3	-	TGCGCCAGCAGAGACGGGAGAGATACAGATACGCAGTATTTT	CASRDGRDTDTQYF
-	TRBV29-1	TRBJ1-2	-	TGCAGCGTTGGTCCTAACATAGCTAACTATGGCTACACCTTC	CSVGPNIANYGYTF
TRBD2	TRBV6-1	TRBJ2-1	-	TGTGCCAGCAGTGAAGCGCGGCTAGCGGGGAATGAGCAGTTCTTC	CASSEARLAGNEQFF
-	TRBV7-6	TRBJ1-1	-	TGTGCCAGCAGCTTAGTTGGCGGGAACACTGAAGCTTTCTTT	CASSLVGGNTEAFF
-	TRBV5-1	TRBJ2-7	once	TGCGCCAGCAGCCCCGCACATTCTAAGACCTACGAGCAGTACTTC	CASSPAHSKTYEQYF
-	TRBV5-6	TRBJ2-5	-	TGTGCCAGCAGCTACAGGGAGACCCAGTACTTC	CASSYRETQYF
-	TRBV4-2	TRBJ1-3	once	TGTGCCAGCAGCCAAGAGGGGGTATGGCAGAGCTCTGGAAACACCATATATTTT	CASSQEGVWQSSGNTIYF
-	TRBV27	TRBJ2-1	-	TGTGCCAGCAGTTTAACCCCCAACCGGGACTACAATGAGCAGTTCTTC	CASSLTPNRDYNEQFF
-	TRBV19	TRBJ1-5	once	TGTGCCAGTAGCCCCCAAACTAAATTTGGGGGGATGAGCAATCAGCCCCAGCATTTT	CASSPQTKFGGMSNQPQHF
-	TRBV7-9	TRBJ1-5	-	TGTGCCAGCAGCCGCAGGGGCAATCAGCCCCAGCATTTT	CASSRRGNQPQHF
-	TRBV10-2	TRBJ2-5	-	TGCGCCAGCAGGGGGACGGGGGTGGAGACCCAGTACTTC	CASRGTGVETQYF
-	TRBV28	TRBJ1-3	-	TGTGCCAGCAGCTTGGACAGAGGGGTCTCTGGAAACACCATATATTTT	CASSLDRGVSGNTIYF
TRBD2	TRBV5-6	TRBJ2-3	-	TGTGCCAGCAGCTGGGGACTAGCGGGAGGAAGGGGCACAGATACGCAGTATTTT	CASSWGLAGGRGTDTQYF
TRBD1	TRBV6-9	TRBJ1-1	-	TGTGCCAGCAGTTATTCTAACCTACAAGACAGGGCCTGGCGGAACACTGAAGCTTTCTTT	CASSYSNLQDRAWRNTEAFF
-	TRBV30	TRBJ1-1	-	TGTGCCTGGAGCGTCGTGGGAGGACCCACTGAAGCTTTCTTT	CAWSVVGGPTEAFF
-	TRBV4-2	TRBJ2-7	-	TGTGCCAGCAGCCAAGATCGAATCGCCTACGAGCAGTACTTC	CASSQDRIAYEQYF
TRBD2	TRBV4-2	TRBJ2-1	-	TGTGCCAGCAGCCAGCCCGGGAGGTTGCGTAATGAGCAGTTCTTC	CASSQPGRLRNEQFF
-	TRBV25-1	TRBJ1-3	-	TGTGCCAGTAATTATAGGGGCACCATATATTTT	CASNYRGTIYF
-	TRBV19	TRBJ2-7	once	TGTGCCAGTAGTTTGGGACAACGGAGCTCCTACGAGCAGTACTTC	CASSLGQRSSYEQYF
-	TRBV11-1	TRBJ2-2	-	TGTGCCAGCAGCCTCTCCTTCCCATGGACAACCTCCGGGGAGCTGTTTTTT	CASSLSFPWTTSGELFF
TRBD2	TRBV29-1	TRBJ2-7	once	TGCAGCGCCCTACTAGCGGGAGTGCACACCTACGAGCAGTACTTC	CSALLAGVHTYEQYF
-	TRBV6-6	TRBJ2-5	-	TGTGCCAGCAGCAATGGGGTCGGCGGTGTTGAGACCCAGTACTTC	CASSNGVGGVETQYF
-	TRBV19	TRBJ2-2	once	TGTGCCAGTAGTATAGTTGGGTCTCCTAAGAACACCGGGGAGCTGTTTTTT	CASSIVGSPKNTGELFF
-	TRBV6-4	TRBJ2-2	-	TGTGCCAGCAGTGACCTGGGACAGAACACCGGGGAGCTGTTTTTT	CASSDLGQNTGELFF
TRBD1	TRBV29-1	TRBJ2-7	-	TGCAGCGTTGAGCCGGGACAGGGGGCTCGTGAGCAGTACTTC	CSVEPGQGAREQYF
-	TRBV7-4	TRBJ1-1	-	TGTGCCAGCAGCTCCCGATTACCTGGAGGCAGGGGGAACACTGAAGCTTTCTTT	CASSSRLPGGRGNTEAFF
TRBD1	TRBV5-5	TRBJ1-2	-	TGTGCCAGCAGCCTAACGACAGGGCCTGAGGGCTACACCTTC	CASSLTTGPEGYTF
TRBD1	TRBV5-1	TRBJ2-2	-	TGCGCCAGCAGCCGCGAACAGGGGGGTACCGGGGAGCTGTTTTTT	CASSREQGGTGELFF
-	TRBV7-9	TRBJ2-1	few	TGTGCCAGCAGACCACCTCTGGAGGGGCCCTACAATGAGCAGTTCTTC	CASRPPLEGPYNEQFF
-	TRBV10-3	TRBJ1-1	-	TGTGCCATCAGGGGGGGGACTGGGAAGAACACTGAAGCTTTCTTT	CAIRGGTGKNTEAFF
TRBD2	TRBV4-3	TRBJ2-1	-	TGCGCCAGCAGCCAAGATATGAGGGGGACTAGCGGATACAATGAGCAGTTCTTC	CASSQDMRGTSGYNEQFF
-	TRBV19	TRBJ1-5	-	TGTGCCAGTAGTATGACGGGTAGCAATCAGCCCCAGCATTTT	CASSMTGSNQPQHF
-	TRBV7-3	TRBJ2-1	-	TGTGCCAGCAGCTCCGGGGTAGCGCCGTACAATGAGCAGTTCTTC	CASSSGVAPYNEQFF
-	TRBV9	TRBJ2-1	-	TGTGCCAGCAGCGTAGGTAGCGCCTACAATGAGCAGTTCTTC	CASSVGSAYNEQFF
TRBD1	TRBV10-3	TRBJ2-5	-	TGTGCCATCAGCGGACAGGGCAATAAAGAGACCCAGTACTTC	CAISGQGNKETQYF
-	TRBV4-1	TRBJ1-3	-	TGCGCCAGCAGCCCGGACAACGCACAGGGAAACACCATATATTTT	CASSPDNAQGNTIYF
TRBD1	TRBV4-2	TRBJ2-2	-	TGTGCCAGCAGCCTCTCGACAGGGCAGCGCCTCACCGGGGAGCTGTTTTTT	CASSLSTGQRLTGELFF
-	TRBV10-1	TRBJ2-7	few	TGCGCCAGCAGTGATCGGAAGGACGAGCAGTACTTC	CASSDRKDEQYF
-	TRBV4-3	TRBJ1-2	few	TGCGCCAGCAGCCAAAGGGTAGGGGGGGATAACTATGGCTACACCTTC	CASSQRVGGDNYGYTF
-	TRBV6-1	TRBJ2-3	once	TGTGCCAGCAGCCTGAACGTAGGGGGCACAGATACGCAGTATTTT	CASSLNVGGTDTQYF
-	TRBV27	TRBJ2-7	-	TGTGCCAGCAGACAACAGGGCACGGGGGAGCAGTACTTC	CASRQQGTGEQYF
-	TRBV5-4	TRBJ1-1	-	TGTGCCAGCAGCTTGGAGACAGTGAACACTGAAGCTTTCTTT	CASSLETVNTEAFF
TRBD1	TRBV28	TRBJ1-4	-	TGTGCCGGACAGGGGGCTGCAACTAATGAAAAACTGTTTTTT	CAGQGAATNEKLFF
TRBD2	TRBV18	TRBJ2-7	-	TGTGCCAGCTCTCTCACTAGCGGCTCCTACGAGCAGTACTTC	CASSLTSGSYEQYF
-	TRBV5-1	TRBJ2-4	-	TGCGCCAGCAGCTCGTCTCGGGGGAGGAACATTCAGTACTTC	CASSSSRGRNIQYF
-	TRBV9	TRBJ2-7	few	TGTGCCAGCAGCCCCGGGGAGGAACCCTACGAGCAGTACTTC	CASSPGEEPYEQYF
TRBD1	TRBV6-6	TRBJ1-1	-	TGTGCCAGCTATCAGAGCAGGGGGCGCACTGAAGCTTTCTTT	CASYQSRGRTEAFF
-	TRBV19	TRBJ2-7	-	TGTGCCAGTAGTCACGGGGCTAGCTCCGACGAGCAGTACTTC	CASSHGASSDEQYF